This paragraph reports one T cell receptor beta chain. No antigen is known for it. No base qualities exist here, and no much larger clone lies one base off it. Library preparation employed the immunoSEQ multiplex PCR assay. For TCR sequencing, RNA was extracted from every sample and reverse transcribed into cDNA to serve as template. SuperScript III was used to make first-strand cDNA, primed with a 2:1 mix of oligo-dT and random hexamers. A synthetic immune receptor repertoire was used to assess amplification bias, and residual bias was removed computationally. As for the authors' bioinformatics: After raw reads were preprocessed to remove errors, the CDR3 was defined following IMGT conventions as running from the conserved cysteine to phenylalanine. Clonality was computed by normalizing Shannon entropy by log2 of the number of productive unique TCRs and subtracting the result from 1. Whether each scalp clone was CD4 or CD8 was inferred by checking scalp TCRbeta sequences against the CD4 and CD8 repertoires from sorted blood. The clones in this table, taken by TCRdb from immuneACCESS, are in-frame only. Not every clone is retained; where verified, under half of the shortfall comes from an unresolved V gene, and the cause of the rest is unknown. V and J calls and clone size are given by that table; D and trimming were obtained from the DNA. The sample table contains some 200,000 clones; only one count was recorded for around two fifths of them. About 2.6% of the sample rests with the top ten.

The data were obtained in a study of CD8+ T cells in alopecia areata listed by TCRdb under 2018. With respect to the entire study: The treated patients took part in an open-label pilot trial in which moderate-to-severe alopecia areata was treated with oral tofacitinib at 5 to 10 mg twice daily. Tofacitinib was given for 6 to 18 months, followed by 6 months of follow-up off drug to assess delayed response and recurrence. RNA came from the PAXgene miRNA kit for fixed scalp, the miRNeasy kit for PBMCs, and the RNeasy kit for mouse skin. The SALT score, which quantifies the percentage of affected scalp surface area, was used to measure disease severity in treated patients. Scalp clonality was compared among normal scalp (n=4), patchy alopecia areata scalp (n=8), and alopecia totalis/universalis scalp (n=8). TCRbeta CDR3 regions were amplified by immunoSEQ multiplex PCR using 35 Vbeta forward and 13 Jbeta reverse primers. To study T cell clonal expansion in alopecia areata, the researchers applied high-throughput TCRbeta sequencing to both the C3H/HeJ mouse model and human patients. Biopsies were taken from tofacitinib-treated patients at baseline and again at 4 and 24 weeks into treatment, and several of those patients also had a later scalp biopsy. Human TCRbeta sequencing covered scalp tissue and sorted CD4+ and CD8+ peripheral blood T cells from patchy and totalis/universalis alopecia areata patients and healthy controls. What the study reported, not specific to this receptor: Because the treated cohort was small and included a single nonresponder, larger studies are needed to assess links between baseline CD8+ expansion and response. Compared with mice, TCR sequences shared between patients were less clear, possibly partly because of HLA diversity across the patient population. Resident alphabeta T cells in normal human skin are also sequenced, complicating scalp TCR repertoire analysis, unlike mouse skin dominated by gammadelta T cells. Scalp clonality and the number of expanded CD8+ clones among the top 100 scalp clones were significantly decreased by tofacitinib. During tofacitinib treatment, many expanded lesional clones stuck around in both scalp and blood, and this persistence may partly explain why relapse happens after treatment is stopped. Compared with normal scalp, lesional scalp, particularly in alopecia totalis/universalis, had higher clonality and more expanded CD8+ clones, which suggests antigenic drive.

Reading the label with the study, this specimen's treatment or condition is: oral pan-JAK inhibitor, 5-10 mg twice daily. Lesional scalp punch biopsies and peripheral blood were collected from alopecia areata patients. PBMCs were isolated by density centrifugation and stained for CD3, CD4 and CD8, and CD4+ and CD8+ T cells were sorted on a FACSAria. The TCR comes from a human donor with alopecia areata. Here the sequenced sample was CD4+ T cells sorted from blood, taken at approximately week 36, from a patient treated with tofacitinib.

The sequenced DNA is TGTGCCAGCAGCGAGACAGGGTCAAGTCAGCCCCAGCATTTT. Its protein product is CASSETGSSQPQHF. This receptor chain uses TRBV6-5 and TRBJ1-5; 7 central bases correspond to TRBD1. Trimming takes 6 bases off V and 6 bases off J; junction bases not matched to a gene: 8. As encoded in the germline V gene, CDR1 is MNHEY while CDR2 is SVGAGI. The CDR3 starts with the cysteine, ends with the phenylalanine, and has 14 residues. Of the read, only the CDR3 DNA is kept; its 42 bases are in frame from base 1.